The entry below describes one TCR beta chain. These data belong to a study of control samples from healthy donors and cancer patients. The protocol was immunoSEQ multiplex PCR, while the TCRdb copy is restricted to in-frame clones and leaves out a portion. The data show more than 65,000 clones, approximately 90% seen once. V was cut by 3 bases and J by 3 bases, with 10 bases left in between. The CDR3 is made up of 14 amino acids. Germline CDR1 and CDR2: KGHSH and LQKENI. The sample comprised PBMCs. The rearrangement links TRBV18 to TRBJ2-3; a possible D gene is TRBD2 (6 bases). The sequence came from a woman in her fifties or sixties with head and neck cancer. The CDR3 DNA is TGTGCCAGCTCACCGCCCGGAGGGACAGATACGCAGTATTTT. Translated: CASSPPGGTDTQYF.